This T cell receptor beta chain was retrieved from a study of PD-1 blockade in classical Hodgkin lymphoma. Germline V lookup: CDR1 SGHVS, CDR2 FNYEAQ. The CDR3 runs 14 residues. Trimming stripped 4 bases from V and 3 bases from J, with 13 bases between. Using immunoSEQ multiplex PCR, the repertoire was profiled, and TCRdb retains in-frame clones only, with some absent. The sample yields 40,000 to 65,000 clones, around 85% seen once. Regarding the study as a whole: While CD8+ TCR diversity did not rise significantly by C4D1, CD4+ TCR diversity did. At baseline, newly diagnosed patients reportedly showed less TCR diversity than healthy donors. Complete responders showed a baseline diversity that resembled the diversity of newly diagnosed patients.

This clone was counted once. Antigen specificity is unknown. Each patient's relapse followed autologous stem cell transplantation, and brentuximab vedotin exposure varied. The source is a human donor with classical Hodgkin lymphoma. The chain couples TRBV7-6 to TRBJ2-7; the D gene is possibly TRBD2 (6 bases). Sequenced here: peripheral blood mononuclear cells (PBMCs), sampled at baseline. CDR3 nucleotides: TGTGCCAGCAGCTCCGGGAGTCCTGTCTACGAGCAGTACTTC. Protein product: CASSSGSPVYEQYF. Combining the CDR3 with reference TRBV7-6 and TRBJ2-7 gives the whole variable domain GAGVSQSPRYKVTKRGQDVALRCDPISGHVSLYWYRQALGQGPEFLTYFNYEAQQDKSGLPNDRFSAERPEGSISTLTIQRTEQRDSAMYRCASSSGSPVYEQYFGPGTRLTVT.